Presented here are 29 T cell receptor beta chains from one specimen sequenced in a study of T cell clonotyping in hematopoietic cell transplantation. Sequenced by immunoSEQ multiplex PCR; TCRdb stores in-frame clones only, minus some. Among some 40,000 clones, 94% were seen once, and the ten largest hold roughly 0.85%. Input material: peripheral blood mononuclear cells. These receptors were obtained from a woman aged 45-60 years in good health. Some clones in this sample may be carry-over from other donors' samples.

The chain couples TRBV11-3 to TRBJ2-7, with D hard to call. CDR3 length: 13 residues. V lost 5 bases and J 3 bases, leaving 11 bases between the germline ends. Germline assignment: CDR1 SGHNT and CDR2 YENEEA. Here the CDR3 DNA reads TGTGCCAGCAGCGCCCGGACGGGCTACGAGCAGTACTTC. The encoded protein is CASSARTGYEQYF.

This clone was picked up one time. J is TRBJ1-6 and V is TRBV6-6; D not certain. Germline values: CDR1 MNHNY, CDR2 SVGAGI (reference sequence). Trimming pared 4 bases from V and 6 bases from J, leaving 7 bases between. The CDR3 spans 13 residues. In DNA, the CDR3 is TGTGCCAGCAGTTTAAATTTTAATTCACCCCTCCACTTT. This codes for CASSLNFNSPLHF.

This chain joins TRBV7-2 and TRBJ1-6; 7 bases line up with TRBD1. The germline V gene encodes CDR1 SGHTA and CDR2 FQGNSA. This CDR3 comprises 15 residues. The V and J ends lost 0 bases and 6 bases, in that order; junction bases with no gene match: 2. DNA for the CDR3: TGTGCCAGCAGCTTAGCGGGACAGTCTAATTCACCCCTCCACTTT. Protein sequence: CASSLAGQSNSPLHF. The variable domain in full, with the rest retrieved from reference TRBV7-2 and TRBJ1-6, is GAGVSQSPSNKVTEKGKDVELRCDPISGHTALYWYRQSLGQGLEFLIYFQGNSAPDKSGLPSDRFSAERTGGSVSTLTIQRTQQEDSAVYLCASSLAGQSNSPLHFGNGTRLTVT.

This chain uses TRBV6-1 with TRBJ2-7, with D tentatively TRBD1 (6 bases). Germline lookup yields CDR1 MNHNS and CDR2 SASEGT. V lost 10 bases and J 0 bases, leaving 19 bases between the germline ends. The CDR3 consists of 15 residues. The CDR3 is CAIITGTRISYEQYF. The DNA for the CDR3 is TGTGCCATTATTACCGGGACACGGATCTCCTACGAGCAGTACTTC.

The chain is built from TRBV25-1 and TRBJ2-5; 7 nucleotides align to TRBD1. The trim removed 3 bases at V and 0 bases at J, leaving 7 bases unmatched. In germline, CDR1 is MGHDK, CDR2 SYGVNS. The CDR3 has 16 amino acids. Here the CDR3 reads CASSDLYRGNQETQYF. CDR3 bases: TGTGCCAGCAGTGACTTATACAGGGGAAACCAAGAGACCCAGTACTTC. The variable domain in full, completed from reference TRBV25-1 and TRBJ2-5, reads EADIYQTPRYLVIGTGKKITLECSQTMGHDKMYWYQQDPGMELHLIHYSYGVNSTEKGDLSSESTVSRIRTEHFPLTLESARPSHTSQYLCASSDLYRGNQETQYFGPGTRLLVL.

This chain's CDR3 is CASSSQRQNLYEQYF. The CDR3 nucleotides read TGTGCCAGCAGCTCCCAACGACAGAACCTCTACGAGCAGTACTTC. J is TRBJ2-7 and V is TRBV5-8; D may be TRBD1 (5 bases). V lost 3 bases, J lost 3 bases, and 16 bases lay in between. The CDR3 consists of 15 residues. The germline V gene has CDR1 SGHTS and CDR2 YDEGEE.

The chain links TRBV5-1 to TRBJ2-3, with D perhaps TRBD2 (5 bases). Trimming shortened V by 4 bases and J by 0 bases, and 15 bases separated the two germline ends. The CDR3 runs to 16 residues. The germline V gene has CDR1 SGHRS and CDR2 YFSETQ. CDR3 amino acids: CASSLGVSASTDTQYF. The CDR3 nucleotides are TGCGCCAGCAGCCTCGGGGTCAGTGCTAGCACAGATACGCAGTATTTT.

CDR3 protein: CASSETDGNTIYF. The DNA for the CDR3 is TGTGCCAGCAGTGAGACAGATGGAAACACCATATATTTT. The chain employs TRBV6-1 and TRBJ1-3; tentatively, D is TRBD1 (5 bases). Germline CDR1 and CDR2: MNHNS and SASEGT. The ends were cut back, 3 bases at V and 3 bases at J, with 6 bases in the middle. The CDR3 contains 13 residues.

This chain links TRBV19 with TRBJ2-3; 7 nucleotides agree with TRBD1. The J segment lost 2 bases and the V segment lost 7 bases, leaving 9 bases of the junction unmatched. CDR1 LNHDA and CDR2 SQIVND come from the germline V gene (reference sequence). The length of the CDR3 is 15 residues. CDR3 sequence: CASTLKGAVTDTQYF. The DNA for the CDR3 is TGTGCCAGTACCCTGAAGGGGGCAGTCACAGATACGCAGTATTTT.

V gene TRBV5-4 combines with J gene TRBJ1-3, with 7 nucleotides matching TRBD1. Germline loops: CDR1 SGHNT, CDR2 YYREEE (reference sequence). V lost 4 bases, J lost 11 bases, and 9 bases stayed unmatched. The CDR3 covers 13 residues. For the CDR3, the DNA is TGTGCCAGCAGCCACGACAGGGCCGGGGCCATATATTTT. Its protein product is CASSHDRAGAIYF.

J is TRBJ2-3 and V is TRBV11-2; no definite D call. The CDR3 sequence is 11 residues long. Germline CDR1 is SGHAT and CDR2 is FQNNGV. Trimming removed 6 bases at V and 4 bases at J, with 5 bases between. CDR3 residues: CASRIADTQYF. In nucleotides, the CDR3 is TGTGCCAGCAGGATAGCAGATACGCAGTATTTT.

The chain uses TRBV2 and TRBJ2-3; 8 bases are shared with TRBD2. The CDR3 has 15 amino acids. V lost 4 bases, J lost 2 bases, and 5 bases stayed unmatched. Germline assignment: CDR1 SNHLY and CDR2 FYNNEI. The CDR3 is CASSVTSGDTDTQYF. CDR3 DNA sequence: TGTGCCAGCAGTGTCACTAGCGGAGACACAGATACGCAGTATTTT.

CDR3 region: CASSLPPGQGLMSGYTF. The CDR3 DNA is TGCGCCAGCAGCTTGCCTCCGGGACAGGGGCTTATGAGCGGCTACACCTTC. This rearrangement joins TRBV5-1 to TRBJ1-2; 10 positions agree with TRBD1. Germline CDR1 reads SGHRS; CDR2 reads YFSETQ. The CDR3 spans 17 residues. The J segment lost 8 bases and the V segment lost 1 base, leaving 14 bases of the junction unmatched. Based on the CDR3 plus reference TRBV5-1 and TRBJ1-2, the full variable domain is KAGVTQTPRYLIKTRGQQVTLSCSPISGHRSVSWYQQTPGQGLQFLFEYFSETQRNKGNFPGRFSGRQFSNSRSEMNVSTLELGDSALYLCASSLPPGQGLMSGYTFGSGTRLTVV.

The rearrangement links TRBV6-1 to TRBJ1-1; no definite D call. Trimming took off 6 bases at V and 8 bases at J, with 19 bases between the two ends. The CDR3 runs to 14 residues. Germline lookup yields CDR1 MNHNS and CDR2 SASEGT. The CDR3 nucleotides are TGTGCCAGCAGATCTTCAGGCCGATACTCCGAAGCTTTCTTT. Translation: CASRSSGRYSEAFF.

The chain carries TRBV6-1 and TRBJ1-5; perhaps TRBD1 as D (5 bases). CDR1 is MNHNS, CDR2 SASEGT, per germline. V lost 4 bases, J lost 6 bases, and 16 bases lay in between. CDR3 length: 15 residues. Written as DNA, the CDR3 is TGTGCCAGCAGTGTTATCGAGGGGCCGGGTCAGCCCCAGCATTTT. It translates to CASSVIEGPGQPQHF.

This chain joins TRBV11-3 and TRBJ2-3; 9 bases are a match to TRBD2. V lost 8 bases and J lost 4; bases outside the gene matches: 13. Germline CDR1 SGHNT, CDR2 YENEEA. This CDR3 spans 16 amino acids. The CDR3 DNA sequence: TGTGCCAGCGGGGGAGGAGGCGGGGGGGCTTCAGATACGCAGTATTTT. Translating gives CASGGGGGGASDTQYF. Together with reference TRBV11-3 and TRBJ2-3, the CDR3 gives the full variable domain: EAGVVQSPRYKIIEKKQPVAFWCNPISGHNTLYWYLQNLGQGPELLIRYENEEAVDDSQLPKDRFSAERLKGVDSTLKIQPAELGDSAVYLCASGGGGGGASDTQYFGPGTRLTVL.

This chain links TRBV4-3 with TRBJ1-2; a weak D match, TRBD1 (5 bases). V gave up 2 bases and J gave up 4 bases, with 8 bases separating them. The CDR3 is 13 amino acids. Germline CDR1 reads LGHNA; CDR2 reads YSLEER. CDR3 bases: TGCGCCAGCAGCCAACAGGGCCTCTATGGCTACACCTTC. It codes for CASSQQGLYGYTF.

The CDR3 nucleotides read TGCGCCAGCAGCTTGGCTCTCGGGGACGAGCAGTACTTC. Its translation: CASSLALGDEQYF. This chain uses TRBV5-1 with TRBJ2-7; possible D gene TRBD2, 5 bases. The CDR3 sequence is 13 residues long. With 0 bases removed from V and 5 bases from J, the gap between germline ends came to 9 bases. CDR1 is SGHRS and CDR2 is YFSETQ in the germline V gene.

Written as DNA, the CDR3 is TGTGCCAGCAGCGTTGGTGGTGAACCCTACGAGCAGTACTTC. As protein: CASSVGGEPYEQYF. V is TRBV11-3 and J is TRBJ2-7, with unresolved D. Trimming took 5 bases from V and 2 from J, leaving 13 bases between them. Germline CDR1 is SGHNT and CDR2 is YENEEA. The CDR3 is 14 amino acids. The whole variable domain, remainder taken from reference TRBV11-3 and TRBJ2-7, is EAGVVQSPRYKIIEKKQPVAFWCNPISGHNTLYWYLQNLGQGPELLIRYENEEAVDDSQLPKDRFSAERLKGVDSTLKIQPAELGDSAVYLCASSVGGEPYEQYFGPGTRLTVT.

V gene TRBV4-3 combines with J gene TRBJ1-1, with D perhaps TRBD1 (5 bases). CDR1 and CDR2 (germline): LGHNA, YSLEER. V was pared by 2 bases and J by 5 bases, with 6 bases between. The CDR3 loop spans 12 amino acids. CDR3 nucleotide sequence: TGCGCCAGCAGCCAACAGGGAACTGAAGCTTTCTTT. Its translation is CASSQQGTEAFF.

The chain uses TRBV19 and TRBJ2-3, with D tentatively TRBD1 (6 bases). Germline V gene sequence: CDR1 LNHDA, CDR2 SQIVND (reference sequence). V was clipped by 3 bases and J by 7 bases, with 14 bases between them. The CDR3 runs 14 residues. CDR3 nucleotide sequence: TGTGCCAGTAGTATTAGAGGGGACATCCATACGCAGTATTTT. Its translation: CASSIRGDIHTQYF.

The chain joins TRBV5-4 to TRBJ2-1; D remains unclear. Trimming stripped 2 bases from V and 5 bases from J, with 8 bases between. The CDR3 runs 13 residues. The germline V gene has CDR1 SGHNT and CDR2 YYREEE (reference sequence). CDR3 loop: CASSLDRNNEQFF. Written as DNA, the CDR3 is TGTGCCAGCAGCTTAGACCGGAACAATGAGCAGTTCTTC.

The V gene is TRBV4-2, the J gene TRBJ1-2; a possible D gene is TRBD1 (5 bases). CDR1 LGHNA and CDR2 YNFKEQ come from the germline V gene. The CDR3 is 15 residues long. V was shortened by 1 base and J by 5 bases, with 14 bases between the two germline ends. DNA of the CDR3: TGTGCCAGCAGCCAAGTGGGCGGCGAGGGGTATGGCTACACCTTC. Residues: CASSQVGGEGYGYTF.

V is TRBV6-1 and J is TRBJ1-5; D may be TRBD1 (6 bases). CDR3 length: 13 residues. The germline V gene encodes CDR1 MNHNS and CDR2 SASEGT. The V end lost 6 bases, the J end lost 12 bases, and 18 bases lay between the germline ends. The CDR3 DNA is TGTGCCAGCAGATCCAACAGGGTCGGGGTCCAGCATTTT. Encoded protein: CASRSNRVGVQHF.

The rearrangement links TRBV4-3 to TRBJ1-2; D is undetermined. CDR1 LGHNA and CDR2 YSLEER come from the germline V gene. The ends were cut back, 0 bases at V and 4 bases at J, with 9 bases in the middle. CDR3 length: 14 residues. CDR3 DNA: TGCGCCAGCAGCCAAGAAGTACAACTCTATGGCTACACCTTC. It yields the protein CASSQEVQLYGYTF.

CDR3 loop: CASIQRGSPLHF. The CDR3 DNA sequence: TGTGCCAGCATCCAAAGGGGTTCACCCCTCCACTTT. The rearrangement uses TRBV28 and TRBJ1-6, with D maybe TRBD1 (5 bases). This CDR3 contains 12 residues. Germline CDR1 MDHEN, CDR2 SYDVKM. Trimming cost V 7 bases and J 9 bases, with 10 bases left between them. Using reference TRBV28 and TRBJ1-6 for the parts outside the CDR3, the full variable domain is DVKVTQSSRYLVKRTGEKVFLECVQDMDHENMFWYRQDPGLGLRLIYFSYDVKMKEKGDIPEGYSVSREKKERFSLILESASTNQTSMYLCASIQRGSPLHFGNGTRLTVT.

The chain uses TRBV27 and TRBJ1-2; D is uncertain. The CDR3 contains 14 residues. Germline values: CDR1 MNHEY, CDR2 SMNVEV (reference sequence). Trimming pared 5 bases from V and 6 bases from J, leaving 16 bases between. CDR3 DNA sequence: TGTGCCAGCAGTCCCCTCGGAGGGATGCATGGCTACACCTTC. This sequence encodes CASSPLGGMHGYTF.

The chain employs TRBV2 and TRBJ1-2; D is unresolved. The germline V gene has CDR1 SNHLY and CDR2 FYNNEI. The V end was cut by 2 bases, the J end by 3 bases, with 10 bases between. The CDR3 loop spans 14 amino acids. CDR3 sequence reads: CASSEQSNDYGYTF. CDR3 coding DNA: TGTGCCAGCAGTGAACAGTCTAACGACTATGGCTACACCTTC.

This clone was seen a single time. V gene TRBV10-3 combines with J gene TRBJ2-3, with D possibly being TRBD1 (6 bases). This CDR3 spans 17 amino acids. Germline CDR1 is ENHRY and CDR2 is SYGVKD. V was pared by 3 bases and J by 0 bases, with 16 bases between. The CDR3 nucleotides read TGTGCCATCAGTGAAGGAACTAGGGGGTTTAGCACAGATACGCAGTATTTT. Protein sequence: CAISEGTRGFSTDTQYF.